This T cell receptor beta chain was recorded in a study of response to subunit inactivated influenza vaccine. V gave up 4 bases and J gave up 6 bases, with 12 bases separating them. The CDR3 is 13 residues long. Germline loops: CDR1 SGHKS, CDR2 YYEKEE (reference sequence). MiXCR was run by TCRdb on the RT-PCR reads, yielding one entry per CDR3 protein. The sample includes fewer than 700,000 distinct CDR3 sequences, over 10% of them seen just once. The chain combines TRBV5-5 with TRBJ2-3, with unresolved D. The source of this sequence is a man between 45 and 60 years old who received an inactivated influenza vaccine. The starting material was PBMCs from blood, obtained about 40 days after vaccination. The CDR3 loop reads CASSPQSPDTQYF. The CDR3, as DNA: TGTGCCAGCAGCCCTCAAAGTCCTGATACGCAGTATTTT.